A selection of T cell receptor beta chains follows, all from one sample in a study of siplizumab effects on memory and regulatory T cells. The table came from immunoSEQ multiplex PCR; TCRdb's copy has only in-frame clones and leaves some out. The sample lists 100,000 or so clones; about 93% were seen once. Sequencing input: CD4+ T cells sorted from blood. Source of these receptors: a human donor in good health. Each CDR3 is given with its conserved first and last residue. Fields, in order: CDR3 protein, CDR3 DNA, V gene, clone size, J gene, D gene, CDR3 length. D genes are given only for firm matches. Size tells how often a clone was seen (once, few, many) or the class of an expanded clone, and some rows leave it out.

CASSLAQGLGTEAFF | TGCGCCAGCAGCTTGGCCCAGGGATTGGGCACTGAAGCTTTCTTT | TRBV5-1 | . | TRBJ1-1 | . | 15
CATQDLTSGYNEQFF | TGTGCCACCCAAGATTTGACTAGCGGGTACAATGAGCAGTTCTTC | TRBV10-3 | . | TRBJ2-1 | TRBD2 | 15
CASSHGPAGNDGYTF | TGCGCCAGCAGCCATGGGCCGGCAGGGAACGATGGCTACACCTTC | TRBV4-1 | once | TRBJ1-2 | . | 15
CASTPGLAGWGELFF | TGTGCCAGCACCCCAGGACTAGCGGGATGGGGGGAGCTGTTTTTT | TRBV7-9 | . | TRBJ2-2 | TRBD2 | 15
CASSLGQGGEKLFF | TGTGCCAGCAGCTTAGGACAGGGTGGTGAAAAACTGTTTTTT | TRBV5-4 | . | TRBJ1-4 | TRBD1 | 14
CASSVLQGTRPSAFF | TGTGCCAGCAGCGTACTACAGGGAACCAGGCCGTCGGCTTTCTTT | TRBV7-9 | . | TRBJ1-1 | . | 15
CAWSGRQGIEETQYF | TGTGCCTGGAGCGGGCGCCAGGGGATTGAGGAGACCCAGTACTTC | TRBV30 | . | TRBJ2-5 | . | 15
CASGFQVGREQFF | TGTGCTAGTGGTTTCCAAGTGGGAAGGGAGCAGTTCTTC | TRBV12-5 | . | TRBJ2-1 | . | 13
CASSLGTLTAYEQYF | TGTGCCAGCTCACTCGGGACCCTTACGGCCTACGAGCAGTACTTC | TRBV18 | . | TRBJ2-7 | . | 15
CATLQGGLDNEQFF | TGCGCCACCCTCCAGGGGGGGCTGGACAATGAGCAGTTCTTC | TRBV5-1 | . | TRBJ2-1 | . | 14
CASSMGQGGHYGYTF | TGTGCCAGTAGTATGGGACAGGGTGGGCACTATGGCTACACCTTC | TRBV19 | . | TRBJ1-2 | TRBD1 | 15
CASSIYPTGNTGELFF | TGTGCCAGTAGTATCTATCCGACAGGAAACACCGGGGAGCTGTTTTTT | TRBV19 | . | TRBJ2-2 | . | 16
CASSGGQGAPEAFF | TGTGCCAGCAGTGGGGGACAGGGTGCCCCTGAAGCTTTCTTT | TRBV2 | . | TRBJ1-1 | TRBD1 | 14
CASSPSSLYEQYF | TGTGCCAGCTCACCCTCCAGTTTATACGAGCAGTACTTC | TRBV18 | . | TRBJ2-7 | . | 13
CASSLGLNNEQFF | TGTGCCAGCAGCTTAGGACTAAACAATGAGCAGTTCTTC | TRBV7-8 | . | TRBJ2-1 | . | 13
CATSRDGTGVGRYYGYTF | TGTGCCACCAGCAGAGATGGTACAGGGGTAGGGAGATACTATGGCTACACCTTC | TRBV15 | . | TRBJ1-2 | TRBD1 | 18
CASSLLQGAGNTIYF | TGTGCCAGTAGCCTTCTACAGGGGGCTGGAAACACCATATATTTT | TRBV19 | . | TRBJ1-3 | TRBD1 | 15
CASSYLNNYGYTF | TGTGCCAGCAGTTACTTAAATAATTATGGCTACACCTTC | TRBV6-5 | . | TRBJ1-2 | . | 13
CASSIAASGSSWKYF | TGTGCCAGTAGTATTGCGGCTAGCGGGAGCTCGTGGAAGTACTTC | TRBV19 | . | TRBJ2-7 | TRBD2 | 15
CASGGQTNTGELFF | TGTGCCAGCGGGGGTCAGACTAACACCGGGGAGCTGTTTTTT | TRBV25-1 | . | TRBJ2-2 | . | 14
CASSLEEGGLTF | TGTGCCAGCAGCTTGGAAGAGGGTGGTTTAACCTTC | TRBV7-3 | . | TRBJ1-2 | . | 12
CASSETGLGEQYF | TGTGCCAGCAGTGAAACAGGGTTGGGAGAGCAGTACTTC | TRBV2 | . | TRBJ2-7 | . | 13
CASSSYRDPPRDGYTF | TGTGCCAGCAGCTCCTACCGGGATCCCCCTCGGGATGGCTACACCTTC | TRBV7-9 | . | TRBJ1-2 | . | 16
CSVTSNYGYTF | TGCAGCGTCACTTCCAACTATGGCTACACCTTC | TRBV29-1 | . | TRBJ1-2 | . | 11
CASSRDRGPYEQYF | TGTGCCAGCTCCCGGGACAGGGGGCCCTACGAGCAGTACTTC | TRBV18 | . | TRBJ2-7 | TRBD1 | 14
CASSPQGSGKAFF | TGTGCCAGCAGCCCACAGGGGTCGGGCAAAGCTTTCTTT | TRBV7-9 | . | TRBJ1-1 | TRBD1 | 13
CASSSPGGSSTDTQYF | TGCGCCAGCAGCTCGCCGGGTGGATCTAGCACAGATACGCAGTATTTT | TRBV5-1 | . | TRBJ2-3 | . | 16
CASSLVGQARGETQYF | TGTGCCAGCAGCTTAGTGGGACAGGCACGAGGGGAGACCCAGTACTTC | TRBV7-9 | . | TRBJ2-5 | TRBD1 | 16
CASSVGTGGNTEAFF | TGTGCCAGCAGCGTAGGGACAGGGGGTAACACTGAAGCTTTCTTT | TRBV9 | . | TRBJ1-1 | TRBD1 | 15
CASSLGRETYEQYF | TGTGCCAGCAGCTTAGGGCGGGAAACCTACGAGCAGTACTTC | TRBV7-2 | once | TRBJ2-7 | . | 14
CASSLQGSPDTQYF | TGCGCCAGCAGCTTACAGGGTTCACCAGATACGCAGTATTTT | TRBV5-1 | . | TRBJ2-3 | . | 14
CASSYAVGSTEQYF | TGTGCCAGCAGTTACGCGGTCGGGAGTACCGAGCAGTACTTC | TRBV6-6 | . | TRBJ2-7 | . | 14
CASSPRVYTGEQFF | TGTGCCAGCAGTCCAAGAGTATACACGGGTGAGCAGTTCTTC | TRBV14 | . | TRBJ2-1 | . | 14
CASRLVGKGYQPQHF | TGTGCCAGTAGGCTGGTCGGCAAAGGCTATCAGCCCCAGCATTTT | TRBV19 | . | TRBJ1-5 | . | 15
CASSLLGTVLYEQYF | TGTGCCAGCAGCTTATTGGGGACGGTCCTCTACGAGCAGTACTTC | TRBV7-2 | . | TRBJ2-7 | . | 15
CASRQRDSMNYNEQFF | TGTGCCAGCCGTCAACGGGACTCCATGAACTACAATGAGCAGTTCTTC | TRBV27 | . | TRBJ2-1 | . | 16
CASTLTGGPGYTF | TGTGCCAGCACCCTAACGGGGGGGCCTGGCTACACCTTC | TRBV6-1 | . | TRBJ1-2 | . | 13
CASSQESRGLASQETQYF | TGTGCCAGCAGCCAAGAAAGTCGCGGGCTAGCGTCCCAAGAGACCCAGTACTTC | TRBV4-2 | . | TRBJ2-5 | . | 18
CSASGTYEQYF | TGCAGTGCTAGCGGGACCTACGAGCAGTACTTC | TRBV20-1 | . | TRBJ2-7 | . | 11